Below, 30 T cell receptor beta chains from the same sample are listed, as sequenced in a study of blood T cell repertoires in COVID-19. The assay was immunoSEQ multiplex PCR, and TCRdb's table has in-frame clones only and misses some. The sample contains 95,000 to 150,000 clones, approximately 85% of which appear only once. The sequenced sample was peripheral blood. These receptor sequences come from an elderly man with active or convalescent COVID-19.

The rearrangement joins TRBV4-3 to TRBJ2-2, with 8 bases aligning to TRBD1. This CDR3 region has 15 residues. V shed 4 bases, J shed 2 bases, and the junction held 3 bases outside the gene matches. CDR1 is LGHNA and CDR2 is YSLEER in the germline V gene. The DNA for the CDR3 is TGCGCCAGCAGCCCCGACAGGGGAAACACCGGGGAGCTGTTTTTT. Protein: CASSPDRGNTGELFF.

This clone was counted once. The CDR3 here is CASVRHGSPLHF. In DNA form, the CDR3 reads TGCGCCAGCGTGCGACACGGTTCACCCCTCCACTTT. The chain combines TRBV23-1 with TRBJ1-6, with D hard to call. TRBV23-1 is an ORF; its function is uncertain. V lost 8 bases, J lost 9 bases, and 11 bases lay in between. This CDR3 spans 12 amino acids.

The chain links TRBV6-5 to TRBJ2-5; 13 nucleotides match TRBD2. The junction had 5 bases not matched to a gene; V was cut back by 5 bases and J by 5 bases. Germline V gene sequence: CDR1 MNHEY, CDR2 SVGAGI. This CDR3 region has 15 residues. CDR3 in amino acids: CASSILAGGPETQYF. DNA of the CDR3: TGTGCCAGCAGTATACTAGCGGGAGGGCCCGAGACCCAGTACTTC.

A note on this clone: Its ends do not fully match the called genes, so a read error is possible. The CDR3 DNA reads TGTGCCACCGGTGACAGGGGGCGGGATGAGCAGTTCTTC. Encoded protein: CATGDRGRDEQFF. The chain has TRBV24-1 and TRBJ2-1; 10 nucleotides line up with TRBD1. CDR3 length: 13 residues. Germline loops: CDR1 KGHDR, CDR2 SFDVKD.

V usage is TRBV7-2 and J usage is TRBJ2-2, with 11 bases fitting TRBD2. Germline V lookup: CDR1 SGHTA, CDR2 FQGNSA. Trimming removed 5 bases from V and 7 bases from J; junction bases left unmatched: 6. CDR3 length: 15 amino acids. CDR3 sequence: CASSLRLAGNGELFF. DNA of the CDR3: TGTGCCAGCAGCCTCCGACTAGCGGGAAACGGGGAGCTGTTTTTT.

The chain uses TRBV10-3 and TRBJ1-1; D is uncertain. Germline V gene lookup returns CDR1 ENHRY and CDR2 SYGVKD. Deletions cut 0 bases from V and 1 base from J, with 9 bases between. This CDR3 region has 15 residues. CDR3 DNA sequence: TGTGCCATCAGTGAGTCGGCGACTCAGAACACTGAAGCTTTCTTT. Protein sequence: CAISESATQNTEAFF.

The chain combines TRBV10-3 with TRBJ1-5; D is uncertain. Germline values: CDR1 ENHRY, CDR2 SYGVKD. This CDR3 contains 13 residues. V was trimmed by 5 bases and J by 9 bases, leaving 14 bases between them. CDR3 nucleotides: TGTGCCATCAGTCCTAGCGGGGAGTCGCCCCAGCATTTT. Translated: CAISPSGESPQHF.

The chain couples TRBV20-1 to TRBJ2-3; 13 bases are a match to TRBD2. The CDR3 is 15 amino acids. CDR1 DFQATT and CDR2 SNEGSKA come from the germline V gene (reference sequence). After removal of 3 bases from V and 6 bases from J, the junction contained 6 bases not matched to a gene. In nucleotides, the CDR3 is TGCAGTGCTAGTCAGACTAGCGGGAGGCTCGATACGCAGTATTTT. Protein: CSASQTSGRLDTQYF.

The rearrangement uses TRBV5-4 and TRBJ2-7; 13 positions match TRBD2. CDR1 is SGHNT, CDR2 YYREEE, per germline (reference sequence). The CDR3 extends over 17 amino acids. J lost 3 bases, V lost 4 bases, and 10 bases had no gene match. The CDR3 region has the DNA TGTGCCAGCAGCCCTGGACTAGCGGGAGTATTAGTCTACGAGCAGTACTTC. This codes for CASSPGLAGVLVYEQYF. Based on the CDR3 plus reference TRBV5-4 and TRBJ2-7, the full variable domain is ETGVTQSPTHLIKTRGQQVTLRCSSQSGHNTVSWYQQALGQGPQFIFQYYREEENGRGNFPPRFSGLQFPNYSSELNVNALELDDSALYLCASSPGLAGVLVYEQYFGPGTRLTVT.

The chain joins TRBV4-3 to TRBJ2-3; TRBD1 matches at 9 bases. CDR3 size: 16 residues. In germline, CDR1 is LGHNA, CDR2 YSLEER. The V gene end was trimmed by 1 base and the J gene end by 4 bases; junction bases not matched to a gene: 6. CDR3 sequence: CASSQAGTGSPDTQYF. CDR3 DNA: TGCGCCAGCAGCCAAGCCGGGACAGGGTCCCCAGATACGCAGTATTTT.

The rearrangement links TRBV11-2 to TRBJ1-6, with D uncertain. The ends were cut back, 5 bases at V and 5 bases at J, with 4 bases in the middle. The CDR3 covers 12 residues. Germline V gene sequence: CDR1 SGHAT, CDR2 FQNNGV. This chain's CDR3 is CASSTDNSPLHF. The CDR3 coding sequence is TGTGCCAGCAGCACTGATAATTCACCCCTCCACTTT.

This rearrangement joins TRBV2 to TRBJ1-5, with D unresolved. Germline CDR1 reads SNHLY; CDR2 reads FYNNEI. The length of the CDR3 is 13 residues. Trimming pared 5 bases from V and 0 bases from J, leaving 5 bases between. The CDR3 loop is CASSLGSNQPQHF. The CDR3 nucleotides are TGTGCCAGCAGTCTCGGTAGCAATCAGCCCCAGCATTTT.

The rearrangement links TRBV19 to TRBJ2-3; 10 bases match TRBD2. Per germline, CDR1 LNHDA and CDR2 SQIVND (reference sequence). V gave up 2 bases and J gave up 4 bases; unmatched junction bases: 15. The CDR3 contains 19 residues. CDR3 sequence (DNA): TGTGCCAGTAGTATACCCCCTAGGTCTAGCGGGAGAGGTGCAGATACGCAGTATTTT. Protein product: CASSIPPRSSGRGADTQYF.

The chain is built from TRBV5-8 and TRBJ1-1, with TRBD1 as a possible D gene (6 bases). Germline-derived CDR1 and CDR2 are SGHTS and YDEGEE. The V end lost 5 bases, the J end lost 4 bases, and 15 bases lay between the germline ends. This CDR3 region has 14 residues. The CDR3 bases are TGTGCCAGCAGACACAGGGCCCGGGGCACTGAAGCTTTCTTT. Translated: CASRHRARGTEAFF.

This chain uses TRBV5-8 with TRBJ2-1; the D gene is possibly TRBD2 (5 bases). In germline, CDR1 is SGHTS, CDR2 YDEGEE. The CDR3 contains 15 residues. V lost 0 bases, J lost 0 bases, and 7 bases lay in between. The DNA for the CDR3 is TGTGCCAGCAGCTTGGTAGGGAGCTCCTACAATGAGCAGTTCTTC. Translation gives CASSLVGSSYNEQFF.

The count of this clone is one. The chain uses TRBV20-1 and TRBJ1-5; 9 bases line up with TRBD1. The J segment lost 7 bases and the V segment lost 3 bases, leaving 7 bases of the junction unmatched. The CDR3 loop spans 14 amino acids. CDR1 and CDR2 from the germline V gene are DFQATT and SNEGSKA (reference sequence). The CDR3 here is CSASQGQGAQPQHF. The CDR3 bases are TGCAGTGCTAGTCAGGGACAGGGCGCCCAGCCCCAGCATTTT.

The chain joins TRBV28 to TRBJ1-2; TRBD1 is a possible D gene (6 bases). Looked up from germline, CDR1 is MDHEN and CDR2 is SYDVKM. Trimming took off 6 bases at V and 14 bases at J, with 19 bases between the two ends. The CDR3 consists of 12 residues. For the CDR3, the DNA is TGTGCCAGCAGCCCTTGGGGGGGGCGTTCAACCTTC. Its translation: CASSPWGGRSTF.

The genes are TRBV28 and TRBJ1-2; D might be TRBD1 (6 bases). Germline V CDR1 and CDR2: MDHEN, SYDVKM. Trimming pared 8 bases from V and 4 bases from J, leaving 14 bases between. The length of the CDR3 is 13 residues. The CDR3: CASFDRPIYGYTF. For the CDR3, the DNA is TGTGCCAGCTTCGACAGGCCCATCTATGGCTACACCTTC.

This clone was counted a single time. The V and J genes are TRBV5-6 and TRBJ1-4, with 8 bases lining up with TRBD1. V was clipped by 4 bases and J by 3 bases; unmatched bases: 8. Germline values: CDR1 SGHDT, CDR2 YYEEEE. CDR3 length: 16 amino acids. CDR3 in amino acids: CASSPGTGRANEKLFF. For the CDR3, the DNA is TGTGCCAGCAGCCCAGGGACAGGCCGGGCTAATGAAAAACTGTTTTTT. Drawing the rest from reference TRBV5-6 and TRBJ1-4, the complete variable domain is DAGVTQSPTHLIKTRGQQVTLRCSPKSGHDTVSWYQQALGQGPQFIFQYYEEEERQRGNFPDRFSGHQFPNYSSELNVNALLLGDSALYLCASSPGTGRANEKLFFGSGTQLSVL.

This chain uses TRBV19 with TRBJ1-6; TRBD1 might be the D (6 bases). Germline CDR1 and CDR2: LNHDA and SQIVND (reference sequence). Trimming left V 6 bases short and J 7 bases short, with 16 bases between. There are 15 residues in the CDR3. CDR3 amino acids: CASRLQGAGNSPLHF. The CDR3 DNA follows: TGTGCCAGTAGGCTACAGGGCGCGGGCAATTCACCCCTCCACTTT. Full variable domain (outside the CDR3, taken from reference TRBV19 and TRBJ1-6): DGGITQSPKYLFRKEGQNVTLSCEQNLNHDAMYWYRQDPGQGLRLIYYSQIVNDFQKGDIAEGYSVSREKKESFPLTVTSAQKNPTAFYLCASRLQGAGNSPLHFGNGTRLTVT.

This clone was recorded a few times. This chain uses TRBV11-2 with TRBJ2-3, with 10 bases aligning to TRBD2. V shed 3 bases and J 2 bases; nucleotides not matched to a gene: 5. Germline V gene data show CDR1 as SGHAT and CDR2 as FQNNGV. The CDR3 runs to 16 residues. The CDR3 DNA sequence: TGTGCCAGCAGCTTTTTAGCGGGGGGCTACACAGATACGCAGTATTTT. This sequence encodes CASSFLAGGYTDTQYF.

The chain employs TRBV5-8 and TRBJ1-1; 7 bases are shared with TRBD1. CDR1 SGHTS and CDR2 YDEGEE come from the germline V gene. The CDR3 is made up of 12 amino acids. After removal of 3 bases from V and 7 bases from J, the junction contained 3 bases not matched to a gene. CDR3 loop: CASSYRQGEAFF. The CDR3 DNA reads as TGTGCCAGCAGCTACCGACAGGGTGAAGCTTTCTTT.

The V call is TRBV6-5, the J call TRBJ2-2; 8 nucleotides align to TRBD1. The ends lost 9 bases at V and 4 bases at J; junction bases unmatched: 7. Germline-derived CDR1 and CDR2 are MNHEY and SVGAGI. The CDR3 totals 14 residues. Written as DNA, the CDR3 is TGTGCCAGTAAAGACAGGGGAGTCACCGGGGAGCTGTTTTTT. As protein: CASKDRGVTGELFF.

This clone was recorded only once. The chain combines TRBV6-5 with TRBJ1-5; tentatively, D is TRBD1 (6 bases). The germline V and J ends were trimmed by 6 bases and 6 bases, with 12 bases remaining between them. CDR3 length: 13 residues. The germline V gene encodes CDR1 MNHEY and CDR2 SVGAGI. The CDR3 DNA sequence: TGTGCCAGCAGGCACAGGGATAGTCAGCCCCAGCATTTT. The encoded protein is CASRHRDSQPQHF.

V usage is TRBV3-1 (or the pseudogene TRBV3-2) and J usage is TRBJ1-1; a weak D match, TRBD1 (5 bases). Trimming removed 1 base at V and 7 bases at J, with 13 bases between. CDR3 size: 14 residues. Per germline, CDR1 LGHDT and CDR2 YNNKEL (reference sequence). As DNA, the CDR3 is TGTGCCAGCAGCCAAGCTGGGGCAGGTCGTGAAGCTTTCTTT. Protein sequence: CASSQAGAGREAFF.

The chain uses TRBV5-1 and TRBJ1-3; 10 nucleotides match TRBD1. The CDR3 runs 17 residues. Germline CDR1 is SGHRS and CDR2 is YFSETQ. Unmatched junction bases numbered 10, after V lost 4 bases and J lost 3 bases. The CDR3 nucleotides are TGCGCCAGCAGCATTGAAGGGACAGGGGATTTTGGAAACACCATATATTTT. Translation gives CASSIEGTGDFGNTIYF.

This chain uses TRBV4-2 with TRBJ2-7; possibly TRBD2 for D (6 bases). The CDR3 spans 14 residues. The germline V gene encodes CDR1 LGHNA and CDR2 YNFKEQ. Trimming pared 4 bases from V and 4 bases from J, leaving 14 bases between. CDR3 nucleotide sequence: TGTGCCAGCAGCCGGGACCCTGGGGGGTACGAGCAGTACTTC. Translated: CASSRDPGGYEQYF.

The DNA for the CDR3 is TGTGCCAGAAGCTTGGGGGACAGGACCTACGAGCAGTACTTC. The encoded protein is CARSLGDRTYEQYF. The chain recombines TRBV5-3 with TRBJ2-7; 8 bases map to TRBD1. TRBV5-3 is classed as an ORF, of uncertain function. This CDR3 spans 14 amino acids. Germline trimming cut 0 bases from V and 2 bases from J; bases unmatched to any gene: 1.

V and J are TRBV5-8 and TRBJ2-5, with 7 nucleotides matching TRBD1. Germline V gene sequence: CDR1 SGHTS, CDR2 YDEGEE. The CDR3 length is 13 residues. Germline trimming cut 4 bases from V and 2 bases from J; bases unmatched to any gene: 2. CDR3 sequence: CASSLDRQETQYF. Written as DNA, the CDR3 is TGTGCCAGCAGCCTGGACAGGCAAGAGACCCAGTACTTC.

CDR3 protein: CASSPEVSGGPGQPQHF. The CDR3 DNA sequence: TGTGCCAGCTCACCAGAGGTCTCAGGGGGCCCCGGTCAGCCCCAGCATTTT. The chain employs TRBV18 and TRBJ1-5; 8 nucleotides match TRBD1. Germline CDR1 is KGHSH and CDR2 is LQKENI. V lost 2 bases, J lost 6 bases, and 12 bases stayed unmatched. The CDR3 spans 17 residues.